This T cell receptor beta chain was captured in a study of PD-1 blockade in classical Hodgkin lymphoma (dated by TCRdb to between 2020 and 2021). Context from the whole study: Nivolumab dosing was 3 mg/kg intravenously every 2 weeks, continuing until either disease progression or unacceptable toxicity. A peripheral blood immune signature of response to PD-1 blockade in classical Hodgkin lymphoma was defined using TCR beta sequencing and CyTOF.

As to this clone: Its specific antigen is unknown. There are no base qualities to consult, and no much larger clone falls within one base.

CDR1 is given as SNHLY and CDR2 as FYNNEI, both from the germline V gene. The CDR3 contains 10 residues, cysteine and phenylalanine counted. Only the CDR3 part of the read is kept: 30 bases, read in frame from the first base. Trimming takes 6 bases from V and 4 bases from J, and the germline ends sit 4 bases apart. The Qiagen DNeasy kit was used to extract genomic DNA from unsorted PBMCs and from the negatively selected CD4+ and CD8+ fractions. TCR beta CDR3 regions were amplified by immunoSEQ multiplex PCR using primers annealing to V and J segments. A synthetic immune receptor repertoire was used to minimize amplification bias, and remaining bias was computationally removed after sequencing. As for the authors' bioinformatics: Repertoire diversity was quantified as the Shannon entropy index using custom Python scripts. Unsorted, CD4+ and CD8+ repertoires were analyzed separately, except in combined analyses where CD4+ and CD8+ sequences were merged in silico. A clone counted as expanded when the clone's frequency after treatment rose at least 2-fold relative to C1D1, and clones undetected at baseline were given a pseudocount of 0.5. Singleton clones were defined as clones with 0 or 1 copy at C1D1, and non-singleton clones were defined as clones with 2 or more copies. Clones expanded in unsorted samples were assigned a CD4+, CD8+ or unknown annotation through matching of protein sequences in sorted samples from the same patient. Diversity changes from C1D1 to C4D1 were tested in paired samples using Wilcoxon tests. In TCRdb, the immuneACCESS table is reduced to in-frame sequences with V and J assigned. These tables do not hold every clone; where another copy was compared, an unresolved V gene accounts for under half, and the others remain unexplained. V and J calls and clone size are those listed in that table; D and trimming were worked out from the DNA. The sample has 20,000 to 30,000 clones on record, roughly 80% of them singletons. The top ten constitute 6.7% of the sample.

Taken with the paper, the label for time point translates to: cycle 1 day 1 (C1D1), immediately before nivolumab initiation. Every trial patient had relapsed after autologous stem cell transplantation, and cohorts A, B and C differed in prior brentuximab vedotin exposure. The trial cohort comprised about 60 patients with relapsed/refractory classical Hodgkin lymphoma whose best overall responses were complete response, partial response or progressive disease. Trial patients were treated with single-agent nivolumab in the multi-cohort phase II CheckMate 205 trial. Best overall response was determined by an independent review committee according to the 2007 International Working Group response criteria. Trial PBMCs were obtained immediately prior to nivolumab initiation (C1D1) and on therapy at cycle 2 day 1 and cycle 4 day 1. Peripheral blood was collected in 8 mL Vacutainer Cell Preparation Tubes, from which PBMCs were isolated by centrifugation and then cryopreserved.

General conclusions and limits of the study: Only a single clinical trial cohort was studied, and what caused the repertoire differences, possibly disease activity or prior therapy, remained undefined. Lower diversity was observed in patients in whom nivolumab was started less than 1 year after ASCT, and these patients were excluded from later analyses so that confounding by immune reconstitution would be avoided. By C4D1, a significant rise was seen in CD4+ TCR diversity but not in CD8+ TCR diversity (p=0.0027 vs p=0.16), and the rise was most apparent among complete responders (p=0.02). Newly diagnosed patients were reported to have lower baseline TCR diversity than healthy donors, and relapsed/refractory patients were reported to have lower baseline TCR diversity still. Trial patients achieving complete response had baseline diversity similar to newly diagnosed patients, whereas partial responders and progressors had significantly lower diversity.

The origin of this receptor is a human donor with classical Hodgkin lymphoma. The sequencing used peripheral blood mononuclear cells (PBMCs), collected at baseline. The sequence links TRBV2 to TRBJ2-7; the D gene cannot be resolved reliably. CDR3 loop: CASRLYEQYF. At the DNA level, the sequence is TGTGCCAGCAGGCTGTACGAGCAGTACTTC.